This paragraph reports one T cell receptor (beta chain). The CDR3 is made up of 14 amino acids. Germline CDR1 and CDR2: MNHEY and SVGAGI. With 0 bases removed from V and 5 bases from J, the gap between germline ends came to 10 bases. The sample originates from a study of blood T cell repertoires in COVID-19. Turning to the study itself: The samples span acute and convalescent COVID-19 from the United States, Italy and Spain. Sample material is recorded as cDNA or gDNA derived from T cells, B-cell-depleted T cells, or PBMCs.

Repertoires were generated with immunoSEQ multiplex PCR, while TCRdb's copy carries only in-frame clones and drops some. In the table there are roughly 230,000 clones, approximately 84% of which are singletons. This sequence joins TRBV6-5 and TRBJ1-2; D may be TRBD1 (6 bases). Sequenced material: peripheral blood. The receptor's source is a man aged 40-49 years with acute or convalescent COVID-19. The DNA for the CDR3 is TGTGCCAGCAGTTACTCGCGGACAGAGTATGGCTACACCTTC. Encoded protein: CASSYSRTEYGYTF.